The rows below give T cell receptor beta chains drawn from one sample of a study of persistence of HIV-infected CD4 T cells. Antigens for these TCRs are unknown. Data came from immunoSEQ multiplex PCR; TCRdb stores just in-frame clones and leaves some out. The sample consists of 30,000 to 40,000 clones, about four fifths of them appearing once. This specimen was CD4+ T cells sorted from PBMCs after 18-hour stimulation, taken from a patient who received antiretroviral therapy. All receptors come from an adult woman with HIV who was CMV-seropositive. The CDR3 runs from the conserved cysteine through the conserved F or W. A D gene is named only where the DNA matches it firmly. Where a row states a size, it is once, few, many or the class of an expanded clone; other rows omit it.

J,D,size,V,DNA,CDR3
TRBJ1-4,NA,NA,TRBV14,TGTGCCAGCAGCCATCGACAGAATGAAAAACTGTTTTTT,CASSHRQNEKLFF
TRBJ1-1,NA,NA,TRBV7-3,TGTGCCAGCAGCAAGAATCAACTAGGAAGCACTGAAGCTTTCTTT,CASSKNQLGSTEAFF
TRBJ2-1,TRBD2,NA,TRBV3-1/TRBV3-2,TGTGCCAGCAGCCACCCCCGAGGGACTAGCGGGGGCAACGGGAATGAGCAGTTCTTC,CASSHPRGTSGGNGNEQFF
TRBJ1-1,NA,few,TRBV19,TGTGCCAGTAGCCGCGGGTACGCCGACACTGAAGCTTTCTTT,CASSRGYADTEAFF
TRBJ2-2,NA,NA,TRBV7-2,TGTGCCAGCAGCTGGGGACGGCAACAAAACACCGGGGAGCTGTTTTTT,CASSWGRQQNTGELFF